Reported below is one T cell receptor beta chain. Antigen specificity is unknown. V lost 4 bases and J lost 2, with 12 bases in between. Per germline, CDR1 SQVTM and CDR2 ANQGSEA. CDR3 length: 13 amino acids. Via MiXCR, TCRdb re-called the reads, giving one row per CDR3 protein. The sample lists approximately 500,000 distinct CDR3 sequences, around 11% occurring once. The data are from a study of T cell repertoires in cytomegalovirus infection. Study results and limitations: CMV carriers having the relevant HLA were flagged by cumulative public TCR beta family frequency.

The clonotype originates from a human donor in good health (CMV status not recorded). Some clones in this sample may be carry-over from other donors' samples. V and J are TRBV29-1 and TRBJ2-7; D remains ambiguous. The material sequenced was PBMCs. CDR3 loop: CSVVSQETYEQYF. The DNA for the CDR3 is TGCAGCGTTGTCAGTCAGGAAACCTACGAGCAGTACTTC.